This T cell receptor (beta chain) was recovered during a study of regulatory T cells in long-lasting Graves disease. The TCR beta library used iRepertoire HTBI primers with Arm-PCR amplification of CDR3. TCRdb reprocessed the multiplex PCR reads via MiXCR and lists one record per CDR3 protein. The sample includes some 370,000 distinct CDR3 sequences, 23% of them seen just once. Trimming shortened V by 10 bases and J by 7 bases, and 13 bases separated the two germline ends. The CDR3 totals 12 residues. In germline, CDR1 is SNHLY, CDR2 FYNNEI. The sample's time point: persistent/refractory GD, antithyroid drugs over 5 years with positive TRAb. PBMC RNA was the source of the TCR library. This clonotype was seen at least ten times.

The TCR was taken from a woman between 40 and 50 years old with Graves disease. This specimen consisted of peripheral blood mononuclear cells (PBMCs), obtained when the disease was refractory, from a patient treated with antithyroid drugs. This chain links TRBV2 with TRBJ2-2, with unresolved D. The DNA of the CDR3 is TGTGCCATAGACACCTTGGGCGGGGAGCTGTTTTTT. Translating gives CAIDTLGGELFF.